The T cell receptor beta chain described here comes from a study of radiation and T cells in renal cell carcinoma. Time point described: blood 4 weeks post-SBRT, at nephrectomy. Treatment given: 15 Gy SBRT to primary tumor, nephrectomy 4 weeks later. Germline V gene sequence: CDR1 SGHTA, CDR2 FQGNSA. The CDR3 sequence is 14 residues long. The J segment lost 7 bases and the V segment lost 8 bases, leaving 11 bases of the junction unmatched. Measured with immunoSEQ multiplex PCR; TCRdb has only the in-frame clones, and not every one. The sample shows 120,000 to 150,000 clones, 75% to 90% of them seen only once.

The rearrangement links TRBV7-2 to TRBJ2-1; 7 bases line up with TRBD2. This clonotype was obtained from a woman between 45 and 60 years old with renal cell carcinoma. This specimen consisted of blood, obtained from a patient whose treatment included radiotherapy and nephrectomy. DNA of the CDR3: TGTGCCAGCTTAGGGGCGGGAGAGTGGAATGAGCAGTTCTTC. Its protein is CASLGAGEWNEQFF.